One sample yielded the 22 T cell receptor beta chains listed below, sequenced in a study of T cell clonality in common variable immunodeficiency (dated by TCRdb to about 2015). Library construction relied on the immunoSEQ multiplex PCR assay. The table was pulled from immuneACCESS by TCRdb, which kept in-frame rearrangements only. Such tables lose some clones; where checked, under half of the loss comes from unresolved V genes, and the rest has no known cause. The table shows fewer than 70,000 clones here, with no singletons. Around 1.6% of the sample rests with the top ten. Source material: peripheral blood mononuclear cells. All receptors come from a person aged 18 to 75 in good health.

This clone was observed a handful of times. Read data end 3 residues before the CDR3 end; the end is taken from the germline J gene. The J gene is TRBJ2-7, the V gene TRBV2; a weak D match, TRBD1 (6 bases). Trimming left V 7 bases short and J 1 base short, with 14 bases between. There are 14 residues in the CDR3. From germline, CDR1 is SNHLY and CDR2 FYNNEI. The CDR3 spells CASILQGHSYEQYF. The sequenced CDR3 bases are TGTGCCAGCATCCTACAGGGACATTCCTACGAG.

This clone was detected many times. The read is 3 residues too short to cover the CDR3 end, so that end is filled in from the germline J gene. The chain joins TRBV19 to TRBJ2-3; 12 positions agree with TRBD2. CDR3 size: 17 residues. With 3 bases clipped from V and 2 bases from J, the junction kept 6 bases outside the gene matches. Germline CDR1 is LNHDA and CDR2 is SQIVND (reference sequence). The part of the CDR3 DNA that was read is TGTGCCAGTAGTATGGGTAGACTAGCGGGAGACACAGATACG. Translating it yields CASSMGRLAGDTDT. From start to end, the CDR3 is CASSMGRLAGDTDTQYF.

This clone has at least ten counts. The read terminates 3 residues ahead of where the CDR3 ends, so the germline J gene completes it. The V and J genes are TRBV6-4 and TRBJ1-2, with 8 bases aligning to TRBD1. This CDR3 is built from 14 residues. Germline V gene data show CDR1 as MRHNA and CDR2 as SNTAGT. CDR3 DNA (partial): TGTGCCAGCAGTGACCTGGGACAGGAGACTGAC. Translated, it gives CASSDLGQETD. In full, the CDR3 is CASSDLGQETDYTF.

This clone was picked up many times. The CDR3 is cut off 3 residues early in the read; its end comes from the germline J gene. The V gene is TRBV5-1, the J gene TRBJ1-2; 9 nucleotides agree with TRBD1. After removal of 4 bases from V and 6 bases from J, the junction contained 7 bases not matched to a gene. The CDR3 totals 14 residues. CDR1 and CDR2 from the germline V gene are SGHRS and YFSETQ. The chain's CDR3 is CASSLGQGVDGYTF. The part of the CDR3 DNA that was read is TGCGCCAGCAGCCTGGGACAGGGAGTGGATGGC. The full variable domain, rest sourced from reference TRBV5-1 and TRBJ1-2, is KAGVTQTPRYLIKTRGQQVTLSCSPISGHRSVSWYQQTPGQGLQFLFEYFSETQRNKGNFPGRFSGRQFSNSRSEMNVSTLELGDSALYLCASSLGQGVDGYTFGSGTRLTVV.

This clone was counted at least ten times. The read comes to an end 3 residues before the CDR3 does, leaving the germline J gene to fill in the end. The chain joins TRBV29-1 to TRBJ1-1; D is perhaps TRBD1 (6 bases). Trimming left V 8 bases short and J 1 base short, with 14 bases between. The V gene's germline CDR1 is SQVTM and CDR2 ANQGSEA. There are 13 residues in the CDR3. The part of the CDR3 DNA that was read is TGCAGCAGCAGACAGGCTTCGAACACTGAA. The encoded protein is CSSRQASNTE. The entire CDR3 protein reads CSSRQASNTEAFF.

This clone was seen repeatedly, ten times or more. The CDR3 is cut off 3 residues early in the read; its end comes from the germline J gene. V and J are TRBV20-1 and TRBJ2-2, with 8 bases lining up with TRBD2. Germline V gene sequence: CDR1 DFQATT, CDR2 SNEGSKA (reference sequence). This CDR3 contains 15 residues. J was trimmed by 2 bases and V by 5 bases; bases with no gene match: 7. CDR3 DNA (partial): TGCAGTGCTCCGCACACTAGCGGTAACACCGGGGAG. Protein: CSAPHTSGNTGE. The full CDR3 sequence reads CSAPHTSGNTGELFF.

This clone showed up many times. CDR3 loop: CASSLEGAGEQYF. Partial CDR3 DNA: TGTGCCAGCAGCTTAGAGGGGGCGGGCGAG. The chain recombines TRBV7-9 with TRBJ2-7, with TRBD1 matching 7 bases. The DNA ends 3 residues before the CDR3 does, and the rest of the CDR3 is filled in from the germline J gene. The V and J ends lost 1 base and 6 bases, in that order; junction bases with no gene match: 3. Germline lookup yields CDR1 SEHNR and CDR2 FQNEAQ (reference sequence). The CDR3 is made up of 13 amino acids. Variable domain in full (rest from reference TRBV7-9 and TRBJ2-7): DTGVSQNPRHKITKRGQNVTFRCDPISEHNRLYWYRQTLGQGPEFLTYFQNEAQLEKSRLLSDRFSAERPKGSFSTLEIQRTEQGDSAMYLCASSLEGAGEQYFGPGTRLTVT.

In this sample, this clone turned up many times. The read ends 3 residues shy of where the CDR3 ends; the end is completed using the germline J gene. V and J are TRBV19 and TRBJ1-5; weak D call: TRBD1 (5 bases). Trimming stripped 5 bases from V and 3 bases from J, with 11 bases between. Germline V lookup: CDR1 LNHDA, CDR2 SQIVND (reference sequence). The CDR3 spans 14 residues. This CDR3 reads CASSPRGLNQPQHF. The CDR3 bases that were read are TGTGCCAGTAGTCCTCGGGGACTCAATCAGCCC.

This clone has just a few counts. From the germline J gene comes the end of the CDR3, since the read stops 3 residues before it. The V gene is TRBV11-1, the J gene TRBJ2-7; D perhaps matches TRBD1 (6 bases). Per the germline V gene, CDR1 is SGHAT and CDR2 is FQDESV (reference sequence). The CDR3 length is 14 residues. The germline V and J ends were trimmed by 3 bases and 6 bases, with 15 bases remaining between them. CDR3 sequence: CASSFRLQGGEQYF. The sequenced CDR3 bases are TGTGCCAGCAGCTTCAGACTACAGGGCGGCGAG.

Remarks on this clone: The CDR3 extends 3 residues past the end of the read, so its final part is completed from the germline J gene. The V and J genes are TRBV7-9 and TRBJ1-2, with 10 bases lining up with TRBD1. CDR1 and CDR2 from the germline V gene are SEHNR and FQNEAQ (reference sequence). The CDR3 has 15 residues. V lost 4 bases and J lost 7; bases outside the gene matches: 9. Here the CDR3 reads CASSSSGTGAGGYTF. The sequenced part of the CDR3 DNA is TGTGCCAGCAGCTCATCCGGGACAGGGGCAGGTGGC. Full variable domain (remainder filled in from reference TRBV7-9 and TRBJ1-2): DTGVSQNPRHKITKRGQNVTFRCDPISEHNRLYWYRQTLGQGPEFLTYFQNEAQLEKSRLLSDRFSAERPKGSFSTLEIQRTEQGDSAMYLCASSSSGTGAGGYTFGSGTRLTVV.

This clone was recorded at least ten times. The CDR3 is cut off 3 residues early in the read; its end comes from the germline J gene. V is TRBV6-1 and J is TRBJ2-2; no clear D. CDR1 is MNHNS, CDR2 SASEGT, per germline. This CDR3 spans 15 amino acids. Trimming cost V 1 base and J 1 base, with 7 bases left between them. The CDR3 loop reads CASSEGSGNTGELFF. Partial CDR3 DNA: TGTGCCAGCAGTGAAGGTTCGGGGAACACCGGGGAG.

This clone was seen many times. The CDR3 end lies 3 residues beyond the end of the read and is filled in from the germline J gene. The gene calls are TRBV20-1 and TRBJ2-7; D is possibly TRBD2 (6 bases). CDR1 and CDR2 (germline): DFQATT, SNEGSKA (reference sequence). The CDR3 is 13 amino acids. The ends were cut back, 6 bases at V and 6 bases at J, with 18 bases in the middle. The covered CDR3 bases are TGCAGTGCCCAGGCGGGGCCGACGAGCGAG. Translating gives CSAQAGPTSE. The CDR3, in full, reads CSAQAGPTSEQYF.

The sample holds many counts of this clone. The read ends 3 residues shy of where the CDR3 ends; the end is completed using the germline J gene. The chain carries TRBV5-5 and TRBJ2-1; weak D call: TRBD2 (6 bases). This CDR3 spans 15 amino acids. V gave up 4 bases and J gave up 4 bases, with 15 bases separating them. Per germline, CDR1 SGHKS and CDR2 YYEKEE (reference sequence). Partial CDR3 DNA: TGTGCCAGCAGCCTATTCCGGGACTTATACAATGAG. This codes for CASSLFRDLYNE. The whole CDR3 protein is CASSLFRDLYNEQFF.

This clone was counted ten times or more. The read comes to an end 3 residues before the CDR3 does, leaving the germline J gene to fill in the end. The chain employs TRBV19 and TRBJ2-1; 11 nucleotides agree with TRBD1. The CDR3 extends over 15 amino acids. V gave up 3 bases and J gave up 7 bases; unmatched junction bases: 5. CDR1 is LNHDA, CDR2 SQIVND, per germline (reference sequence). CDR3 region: CASSMAGTGGNEQFF. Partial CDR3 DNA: TGTGCCAGTAGTATGGCCGGGACAGGGGGGAATGAG.

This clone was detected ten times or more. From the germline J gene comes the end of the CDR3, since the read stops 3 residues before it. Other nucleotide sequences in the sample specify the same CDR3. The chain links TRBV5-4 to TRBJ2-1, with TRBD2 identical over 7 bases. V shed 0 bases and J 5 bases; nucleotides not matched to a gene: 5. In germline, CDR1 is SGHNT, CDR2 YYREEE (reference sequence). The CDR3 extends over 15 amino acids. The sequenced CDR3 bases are TGTGCCAGCAGCTTGGTCGCGGGGGTAAACAATGAG. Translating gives CASSLVAGVNNE. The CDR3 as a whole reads CASSLVAGVNNEQFF.

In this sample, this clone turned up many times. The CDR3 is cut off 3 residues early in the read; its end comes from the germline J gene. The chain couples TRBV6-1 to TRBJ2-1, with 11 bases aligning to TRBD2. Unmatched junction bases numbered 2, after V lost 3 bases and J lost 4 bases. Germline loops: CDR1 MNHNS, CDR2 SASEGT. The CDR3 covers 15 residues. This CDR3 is CASSEGLAAYNEQFF. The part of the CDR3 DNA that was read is TGTGCCAGCAGTGAGGGACTAGCGGCTTACAATGAG.

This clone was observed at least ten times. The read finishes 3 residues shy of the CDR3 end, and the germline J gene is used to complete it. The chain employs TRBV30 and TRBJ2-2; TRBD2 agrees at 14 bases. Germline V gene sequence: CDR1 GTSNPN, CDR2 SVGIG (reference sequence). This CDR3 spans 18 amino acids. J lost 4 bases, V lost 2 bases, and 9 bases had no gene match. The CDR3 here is CAWSPEGTSGRSTGELFF. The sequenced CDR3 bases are TGTGCCTGGAGTCCAGAGGGGACTAGCGGGAGAAGCACCGGGGAG.

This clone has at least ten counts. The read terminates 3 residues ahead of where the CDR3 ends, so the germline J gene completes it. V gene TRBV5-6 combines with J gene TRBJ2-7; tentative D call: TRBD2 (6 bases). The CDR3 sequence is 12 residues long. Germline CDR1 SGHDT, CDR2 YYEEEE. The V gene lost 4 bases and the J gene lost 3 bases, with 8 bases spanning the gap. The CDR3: CASSAGLYEQYF. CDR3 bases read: TGTGCCAGCAGCGCGGGGCTCTACGAG.

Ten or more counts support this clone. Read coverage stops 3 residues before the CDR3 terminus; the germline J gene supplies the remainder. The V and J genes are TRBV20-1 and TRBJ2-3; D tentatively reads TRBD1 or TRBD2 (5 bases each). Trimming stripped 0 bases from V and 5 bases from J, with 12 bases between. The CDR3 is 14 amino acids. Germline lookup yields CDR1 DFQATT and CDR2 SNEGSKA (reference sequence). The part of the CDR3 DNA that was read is TGCAGTGCTAGAGATCCGAAGGGGAGAGATACG. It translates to CSARDPKGRDT. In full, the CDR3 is CSARDPKGRDTQYF.

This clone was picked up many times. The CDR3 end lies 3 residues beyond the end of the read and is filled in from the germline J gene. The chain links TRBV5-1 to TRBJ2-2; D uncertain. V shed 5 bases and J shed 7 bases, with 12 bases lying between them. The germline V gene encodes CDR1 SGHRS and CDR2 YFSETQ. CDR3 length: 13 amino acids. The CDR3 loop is CASRSHPIGELFF. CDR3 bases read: TGCGCCAGCAGGAGCCACCCCATCGGGGAG.

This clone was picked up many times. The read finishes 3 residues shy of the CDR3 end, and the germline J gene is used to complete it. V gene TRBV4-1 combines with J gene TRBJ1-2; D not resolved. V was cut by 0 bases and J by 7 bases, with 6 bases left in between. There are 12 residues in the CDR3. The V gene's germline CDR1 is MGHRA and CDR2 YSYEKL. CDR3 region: CASSQDTRGYTF. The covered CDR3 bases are TGCGCCAGCAGCCAAGACACGCGTGGC.

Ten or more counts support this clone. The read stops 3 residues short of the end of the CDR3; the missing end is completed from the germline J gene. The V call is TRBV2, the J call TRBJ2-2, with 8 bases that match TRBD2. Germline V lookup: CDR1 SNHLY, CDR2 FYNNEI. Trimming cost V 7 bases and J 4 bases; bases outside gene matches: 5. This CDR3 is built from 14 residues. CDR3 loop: CASMGLDRTGELFF. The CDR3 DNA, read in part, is TGTGCCAGCATGGGACTAGATCGCACCGGGGAG.